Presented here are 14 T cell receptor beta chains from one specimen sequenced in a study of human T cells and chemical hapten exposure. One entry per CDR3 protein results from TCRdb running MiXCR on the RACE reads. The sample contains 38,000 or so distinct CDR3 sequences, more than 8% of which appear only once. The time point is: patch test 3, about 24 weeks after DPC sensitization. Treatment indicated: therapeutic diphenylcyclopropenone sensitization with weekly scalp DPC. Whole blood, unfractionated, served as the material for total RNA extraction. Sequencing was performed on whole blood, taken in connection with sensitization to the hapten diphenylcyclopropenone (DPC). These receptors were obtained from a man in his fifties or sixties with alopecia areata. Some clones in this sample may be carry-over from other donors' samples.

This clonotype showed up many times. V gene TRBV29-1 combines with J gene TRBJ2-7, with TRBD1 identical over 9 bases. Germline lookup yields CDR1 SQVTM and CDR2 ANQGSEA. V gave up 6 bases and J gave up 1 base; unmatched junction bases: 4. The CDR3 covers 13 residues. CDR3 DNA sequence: TGCAGCGTGATGACAGGGGGTTCCTACGAGCAGTACTTC. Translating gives CSVMTGGSYEQYF.

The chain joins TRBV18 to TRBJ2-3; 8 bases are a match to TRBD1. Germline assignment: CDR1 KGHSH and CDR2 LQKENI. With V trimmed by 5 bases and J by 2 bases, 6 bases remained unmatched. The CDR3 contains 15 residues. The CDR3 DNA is TGTGCCAGCTCAATTACAGGGGGATTCACAGATACGCAGTATTTT. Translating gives CASSITGGFTDTQYF.

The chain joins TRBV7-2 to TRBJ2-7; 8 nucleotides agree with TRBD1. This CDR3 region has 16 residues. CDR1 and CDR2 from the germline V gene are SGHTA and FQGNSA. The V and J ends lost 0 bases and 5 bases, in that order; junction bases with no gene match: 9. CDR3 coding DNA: TGTGCCAGCAGCTTAGCCCAACCCGGACAGGGAAACGAGCAGTACTTC. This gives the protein CASSLAQPGQGNEQYF.

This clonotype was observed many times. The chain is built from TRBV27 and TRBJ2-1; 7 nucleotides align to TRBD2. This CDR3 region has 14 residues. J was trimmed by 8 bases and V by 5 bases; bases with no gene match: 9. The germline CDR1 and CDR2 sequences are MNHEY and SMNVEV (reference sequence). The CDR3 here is CASSVASGNDEQFF. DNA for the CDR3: TGTGCCAGCAGTGTGGCTAGCGGTAACGATGAGCAGTTCTTC.

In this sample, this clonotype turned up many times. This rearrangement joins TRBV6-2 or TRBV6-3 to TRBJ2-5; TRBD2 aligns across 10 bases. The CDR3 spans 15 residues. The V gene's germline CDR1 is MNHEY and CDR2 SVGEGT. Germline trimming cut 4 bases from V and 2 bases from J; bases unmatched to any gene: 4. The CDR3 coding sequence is TGTGCCAGCAGTTGGTCTAGCGGGGGACAAGAGACCCAGTACTTC. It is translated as CASSWSSGGQETQYF.

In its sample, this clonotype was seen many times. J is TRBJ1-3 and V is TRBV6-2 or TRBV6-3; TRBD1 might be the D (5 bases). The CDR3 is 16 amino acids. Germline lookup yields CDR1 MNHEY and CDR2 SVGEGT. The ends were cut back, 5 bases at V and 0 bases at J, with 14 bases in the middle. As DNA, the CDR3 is TGTGCCAGCAGTCGGGGCCCTATCAGCTCTGGAAACACCATATATTTT. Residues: CASSRGPISSGNTIYF.

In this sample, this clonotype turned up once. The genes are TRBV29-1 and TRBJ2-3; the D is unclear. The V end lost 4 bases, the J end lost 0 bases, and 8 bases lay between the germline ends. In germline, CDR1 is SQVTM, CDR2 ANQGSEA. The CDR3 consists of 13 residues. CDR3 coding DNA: TGCAGCGTTGGAGGTGTGAGCACAGATACGCAGTATTTT. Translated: CSVGGVSTDTQYF.

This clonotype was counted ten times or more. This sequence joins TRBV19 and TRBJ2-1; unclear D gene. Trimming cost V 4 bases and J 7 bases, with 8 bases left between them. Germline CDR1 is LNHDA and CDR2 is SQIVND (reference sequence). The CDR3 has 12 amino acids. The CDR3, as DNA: TGTGCCAGTAGTACCCGAGTGAATGAGCAGTTCTTC. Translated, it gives CASSTRVNEQFF.

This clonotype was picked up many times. CDR3: CASKPETGGYEQYF. The CDR3 DNA reads as TGTGCCAGCAAGCCTGAGACAGGGGGCTACGAGCAGTACTTC. The V gene is TRBV2, the J gene TRBJ2-7; TRBD1 matches at 9 bases. CDR1 is SNHLY, CDR2 FYNNEI, per germline. V was clipped by 7 bases and J by 3 bases; unmatched bases: 7. CDR3 length: 14 amino acids. Drawing the rest from reference TRBV2 and TRBJ2-7, the complete variable domain is EPEVTQTPSHQVTQMGQEVILRCVPISNHLYFYWYRQILGQKVEFLVSFYNNEISEKSEIFDDQFSVERPDGSNFTLKIRSTKLEDSAMYFCASKPETGGYEQYFGPGTRLTVT.

The chain's CDR3 is CASSPGVTDRGYTF. The CDR3 bases are TGTGCCAGCAGCCCAGGGGTGACGGACCGTGGCTACACCTTC. The rearrangement uses TRBV28 and TRBJ1-2, with TRBD1 as a possible D gene (6 bases). Germline assignment: CDR1 MDHEN and CDR2 SYDVKM. Trimming took 6 bases from V and 7 from J, leaving 18 bases between them. The CDR3 length is 14 residues.

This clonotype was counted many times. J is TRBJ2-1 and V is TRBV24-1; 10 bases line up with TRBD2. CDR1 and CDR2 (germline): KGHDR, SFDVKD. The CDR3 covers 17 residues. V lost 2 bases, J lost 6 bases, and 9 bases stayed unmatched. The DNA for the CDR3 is TGTGCCACCAGTGATTCCTTTAGCGGGAGGAGTATCAATGAGCAGTTCTTC. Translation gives CATSDSFSGRSINEQFF.

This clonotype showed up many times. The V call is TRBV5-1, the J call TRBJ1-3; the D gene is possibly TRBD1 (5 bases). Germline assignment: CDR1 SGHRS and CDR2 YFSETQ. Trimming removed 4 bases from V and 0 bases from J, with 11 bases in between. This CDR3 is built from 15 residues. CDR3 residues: CASSPGQYSGNTIYF. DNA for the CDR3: TGCGCCAGCAGCCCTGGACAATACTCTGGAAACACCATATATTTT.

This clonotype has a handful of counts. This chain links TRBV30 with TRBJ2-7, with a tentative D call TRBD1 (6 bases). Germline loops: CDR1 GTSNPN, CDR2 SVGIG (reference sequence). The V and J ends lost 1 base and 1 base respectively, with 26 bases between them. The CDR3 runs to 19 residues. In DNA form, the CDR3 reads TGTGCCTGGAGTGGGTCGAGACAGGATCATAAGGTCTTTTCCTACGAGCAGTACTTC. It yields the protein CAWSGSRQDHKVFSYEQYF.

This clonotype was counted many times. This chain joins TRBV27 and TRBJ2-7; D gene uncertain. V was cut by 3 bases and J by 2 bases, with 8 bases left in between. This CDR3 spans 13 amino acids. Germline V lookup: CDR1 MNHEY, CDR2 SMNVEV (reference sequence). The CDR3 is CASSFRTTYEQYF. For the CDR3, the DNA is TGTGCCAGCAGTTTCAGGACCACCTACGAGCAGTACTTC.